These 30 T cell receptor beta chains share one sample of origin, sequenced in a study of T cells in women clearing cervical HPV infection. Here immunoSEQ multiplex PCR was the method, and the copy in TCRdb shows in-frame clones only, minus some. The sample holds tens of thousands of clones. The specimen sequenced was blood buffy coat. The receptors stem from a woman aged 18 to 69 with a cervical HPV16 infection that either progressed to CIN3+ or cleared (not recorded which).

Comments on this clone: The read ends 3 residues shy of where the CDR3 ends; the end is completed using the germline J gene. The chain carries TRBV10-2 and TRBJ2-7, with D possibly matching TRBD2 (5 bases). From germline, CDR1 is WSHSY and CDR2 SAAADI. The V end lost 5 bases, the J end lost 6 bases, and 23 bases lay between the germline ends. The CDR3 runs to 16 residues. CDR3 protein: CASSQTAGLNAGEQYF. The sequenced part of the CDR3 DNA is TGCGCCAGCAGTCAGACTGCAGGACTTAATGCTGGCGAG.

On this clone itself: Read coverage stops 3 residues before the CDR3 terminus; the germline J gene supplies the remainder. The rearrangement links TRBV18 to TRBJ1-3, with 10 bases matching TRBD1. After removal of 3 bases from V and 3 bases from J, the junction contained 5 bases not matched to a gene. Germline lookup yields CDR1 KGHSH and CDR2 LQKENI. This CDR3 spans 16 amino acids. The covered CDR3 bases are TGTGCCAGCTCACCGACCGGGACAGGGGTTGGAAACACC. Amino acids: CASSPTGTGVGNT. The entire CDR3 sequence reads CASSPTGTGVGNTIYF.

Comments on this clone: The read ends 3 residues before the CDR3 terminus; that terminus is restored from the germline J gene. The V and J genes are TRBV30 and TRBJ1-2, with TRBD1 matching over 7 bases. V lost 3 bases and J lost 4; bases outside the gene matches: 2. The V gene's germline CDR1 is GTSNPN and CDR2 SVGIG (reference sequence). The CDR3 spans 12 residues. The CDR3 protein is CAWRGTVYGYTF. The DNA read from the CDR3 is TGTGCCTGGAGAGGGACAGTCTATGGC.

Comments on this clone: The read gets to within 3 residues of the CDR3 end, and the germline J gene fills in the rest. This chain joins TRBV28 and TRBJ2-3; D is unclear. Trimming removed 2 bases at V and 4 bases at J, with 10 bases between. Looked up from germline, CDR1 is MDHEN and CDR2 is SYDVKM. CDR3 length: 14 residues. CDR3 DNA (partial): TGTGCCAGCAGTTTAAGGGTAGAAGCAGATACG. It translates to CASSLRVEADT. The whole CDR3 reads CASSLRVEADTQYF.

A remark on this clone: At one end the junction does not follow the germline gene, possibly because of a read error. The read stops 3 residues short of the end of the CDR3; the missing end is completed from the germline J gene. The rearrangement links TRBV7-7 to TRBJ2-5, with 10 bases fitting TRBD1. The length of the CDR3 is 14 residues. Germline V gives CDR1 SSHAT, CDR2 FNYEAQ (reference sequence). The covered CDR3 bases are TGTGCTAGCAGCCCGACAGGGGGCTCGGAGACC. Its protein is CASSPTGGSET. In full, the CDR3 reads CASSPTGGSETQYF.

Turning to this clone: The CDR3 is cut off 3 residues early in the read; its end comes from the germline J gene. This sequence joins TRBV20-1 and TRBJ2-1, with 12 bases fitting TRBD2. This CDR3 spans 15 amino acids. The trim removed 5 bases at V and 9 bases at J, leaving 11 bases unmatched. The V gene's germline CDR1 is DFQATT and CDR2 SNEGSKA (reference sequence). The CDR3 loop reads CSAGRLAGGPGEQFF. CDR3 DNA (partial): TGCAGTGCTGGCCGTCTAGCGGGAGGGCCGGGTGAG.

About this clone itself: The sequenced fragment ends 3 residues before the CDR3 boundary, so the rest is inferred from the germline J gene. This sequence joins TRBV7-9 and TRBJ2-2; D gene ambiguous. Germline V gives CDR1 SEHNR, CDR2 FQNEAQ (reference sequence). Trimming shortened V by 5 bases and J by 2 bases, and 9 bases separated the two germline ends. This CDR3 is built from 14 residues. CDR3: CASSIRVNTGELFF. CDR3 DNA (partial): TGTGCCAGCAGCATCCGGGTTAACACCGGGGAG.

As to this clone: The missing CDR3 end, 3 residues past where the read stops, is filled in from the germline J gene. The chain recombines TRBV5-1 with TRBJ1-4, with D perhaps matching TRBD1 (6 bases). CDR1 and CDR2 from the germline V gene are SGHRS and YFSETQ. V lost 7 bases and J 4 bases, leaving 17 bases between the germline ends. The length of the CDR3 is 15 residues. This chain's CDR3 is CASQESGVYNEKLFF. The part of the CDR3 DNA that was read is TGCGCCAGCCAGGAGTCAGGGGTTTATAATGAAAAA.

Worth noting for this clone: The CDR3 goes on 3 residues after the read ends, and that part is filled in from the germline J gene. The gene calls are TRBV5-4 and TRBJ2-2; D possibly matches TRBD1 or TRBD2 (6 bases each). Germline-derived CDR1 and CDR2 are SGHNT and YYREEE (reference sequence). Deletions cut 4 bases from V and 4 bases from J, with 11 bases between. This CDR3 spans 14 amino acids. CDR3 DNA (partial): TGTGCCAGCAGCCCGGAGGGGGTCACCGGGGAG. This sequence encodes CASSPEGVTGE. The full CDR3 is CASSPEGVTGELFF.

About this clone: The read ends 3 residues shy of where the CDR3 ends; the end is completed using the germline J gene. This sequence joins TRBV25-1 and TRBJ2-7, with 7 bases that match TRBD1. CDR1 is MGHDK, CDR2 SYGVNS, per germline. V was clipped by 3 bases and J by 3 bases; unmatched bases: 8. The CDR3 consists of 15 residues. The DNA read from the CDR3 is TGTGCCAGCAGTGACACCGGGACAGACAACTACGAG. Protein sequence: CASSDTGTDNYE. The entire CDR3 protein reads CASSDTGTDNYEQYF.

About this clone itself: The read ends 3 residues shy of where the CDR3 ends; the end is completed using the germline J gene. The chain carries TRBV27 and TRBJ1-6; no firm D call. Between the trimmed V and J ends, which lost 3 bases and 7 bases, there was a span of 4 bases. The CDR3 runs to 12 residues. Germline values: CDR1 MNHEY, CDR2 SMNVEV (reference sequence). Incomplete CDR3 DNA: TGTGCCAGCAGTTTCGGGAATTCACCC. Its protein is CASSFGNSP. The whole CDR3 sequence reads CASSFGNSPLHF.

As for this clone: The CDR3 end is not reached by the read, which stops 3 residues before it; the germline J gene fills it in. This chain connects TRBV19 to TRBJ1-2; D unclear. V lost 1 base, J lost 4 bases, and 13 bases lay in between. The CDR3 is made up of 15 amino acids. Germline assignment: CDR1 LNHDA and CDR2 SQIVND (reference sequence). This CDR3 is CASSIGRGPFYGYTF. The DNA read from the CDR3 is TGTGCCAGTAGTATAGGACGGGGTCCCTTCTATGGC. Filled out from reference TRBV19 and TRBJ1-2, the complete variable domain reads DGGITQSPKYLFRKEGQNVTLSCEQNLNHDAMYWYRQDPGQGLRLIYYSQIVNDFQKGDIAEGYSVSREKKESFPLTVTSAQKNPTAFYLCASSIGRGPFYGYTFGSGTRLTVV.

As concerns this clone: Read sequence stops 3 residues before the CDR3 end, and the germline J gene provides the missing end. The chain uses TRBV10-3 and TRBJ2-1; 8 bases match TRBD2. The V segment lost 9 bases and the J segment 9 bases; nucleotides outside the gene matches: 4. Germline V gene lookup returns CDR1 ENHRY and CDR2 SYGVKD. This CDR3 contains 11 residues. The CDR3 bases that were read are TGTGCCATTGGGACTAGTGGTGAG. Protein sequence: CAIGTSGE. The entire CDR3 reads CAIGTSGEQFF.

Incomplete CDR3 DNA: TGTGCCAGCAGCGTTTCCGGGACTAGCGGGAGGGCCGGAGATGAG. It encodes CASSVSGTSGRAGDE. The whole CDR3 is CASSVSGTSGRAGDEQFF. V gene TRBV9 combines with J gene TRBJ2-1; 16 nucleotides align to TRBD2. Coverage ceases 3 residues before the CDR3 finishes, and the germline J gene fills in the end. Germline V lookup: CDR1 SGDLS, CDR2 YYNGEE. V shed 2 bases and J 8 bases; nucleotides not matched to a gene: 10. The CDR3 sequence is 18 residues long.

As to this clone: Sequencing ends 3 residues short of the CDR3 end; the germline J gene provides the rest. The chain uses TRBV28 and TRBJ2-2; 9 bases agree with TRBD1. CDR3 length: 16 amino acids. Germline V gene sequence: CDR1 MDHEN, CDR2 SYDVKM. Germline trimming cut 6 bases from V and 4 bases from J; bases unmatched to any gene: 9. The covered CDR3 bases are TGTGCCAGCAGGAGACCGACAGGGGGTAGCACCGGGGAG. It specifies CASRRPTGGSTGE. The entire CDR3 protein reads CASRRPTGGSTGELFF.

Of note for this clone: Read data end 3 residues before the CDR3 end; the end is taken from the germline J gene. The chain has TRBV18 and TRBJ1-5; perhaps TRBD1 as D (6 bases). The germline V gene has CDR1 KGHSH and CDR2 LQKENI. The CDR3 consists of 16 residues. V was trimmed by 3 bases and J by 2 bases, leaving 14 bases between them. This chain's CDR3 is CASSPNRAGGNQPQHF. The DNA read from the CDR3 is TGTGCCAGCTCACCTAACAGGGCTGGGGGCAATCAGCCC.

CDR3 residues: CASTRGVPGVTDTQYF. Partial CDR3 DNA: TGTGCCAGCACCCGCGGGGTACCCGGGGTAACAGATACG. The rearrangement joins TRBV2 to TRBJ2-3; D might be TRBD2 (6 bases). The missing CDR3 end, 3 residues past where the read stops, is filled in from the germline J gene. Germline CDR1 and CDR2: SNHLY and FYNNEI. Trimming stripped 7 bases from V and 3 bases from J, with 20 bases between. The CDR3 consists of 16 residues.

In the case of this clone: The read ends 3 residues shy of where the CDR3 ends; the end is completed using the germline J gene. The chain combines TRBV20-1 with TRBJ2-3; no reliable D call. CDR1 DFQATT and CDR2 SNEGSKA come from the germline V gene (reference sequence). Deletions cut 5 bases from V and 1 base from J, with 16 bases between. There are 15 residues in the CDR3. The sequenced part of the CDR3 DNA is TGCAGTGCTTCGGCTCTCTGGGCCGGCACAGATACG. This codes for CSASALWAGTDT. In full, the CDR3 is CSASALWAGTDTQYF.

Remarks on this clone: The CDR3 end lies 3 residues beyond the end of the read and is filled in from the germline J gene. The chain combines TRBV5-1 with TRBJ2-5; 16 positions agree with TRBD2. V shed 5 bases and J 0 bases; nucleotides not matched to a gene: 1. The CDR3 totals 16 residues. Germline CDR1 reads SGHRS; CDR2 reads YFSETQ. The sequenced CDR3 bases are TGCGCCAGCAGGGGACTAGCGGGAGGGTACCAAGAGACC. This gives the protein CASRGLAGGYQET. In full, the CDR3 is CASRGLAGGYQETQYF.

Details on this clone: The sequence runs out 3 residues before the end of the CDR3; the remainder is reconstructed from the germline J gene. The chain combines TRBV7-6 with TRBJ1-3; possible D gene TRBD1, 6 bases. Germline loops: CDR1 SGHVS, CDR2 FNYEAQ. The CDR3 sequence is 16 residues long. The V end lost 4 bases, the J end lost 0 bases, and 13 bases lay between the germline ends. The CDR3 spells CASSSTGPASGNTIYF. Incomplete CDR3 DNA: TGTGCCAGCAGCTCCACAGGGCCGGCCTCTGGAAACACC.

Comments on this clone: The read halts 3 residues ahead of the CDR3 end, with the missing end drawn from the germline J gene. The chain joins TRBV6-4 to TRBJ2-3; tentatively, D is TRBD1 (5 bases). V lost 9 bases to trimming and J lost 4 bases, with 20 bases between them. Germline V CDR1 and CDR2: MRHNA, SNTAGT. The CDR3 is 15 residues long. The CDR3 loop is CARPQGLPPPDTQYF. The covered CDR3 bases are TGTGCCAGACCTCAGGGCCTTCCTCCCCCAGATACG.

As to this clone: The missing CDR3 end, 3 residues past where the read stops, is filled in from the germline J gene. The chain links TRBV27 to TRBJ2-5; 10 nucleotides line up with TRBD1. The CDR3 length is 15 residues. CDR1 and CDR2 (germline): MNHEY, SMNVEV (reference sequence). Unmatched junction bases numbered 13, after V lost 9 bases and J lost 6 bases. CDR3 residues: CASSLTWDRGKTQYF. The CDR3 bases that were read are TGTGCCAGTAGTCTGACCTGGGACAGGGGAAAGACC.

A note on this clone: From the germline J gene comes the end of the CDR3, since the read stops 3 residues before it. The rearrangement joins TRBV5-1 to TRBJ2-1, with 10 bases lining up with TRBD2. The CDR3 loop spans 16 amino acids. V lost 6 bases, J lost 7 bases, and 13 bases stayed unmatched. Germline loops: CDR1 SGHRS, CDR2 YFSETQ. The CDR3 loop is CASNRASGSAWNEQFF. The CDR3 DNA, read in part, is TGCGCCAGCAATCGGGCTAGCGGGAGCGCGTGGAATGAG. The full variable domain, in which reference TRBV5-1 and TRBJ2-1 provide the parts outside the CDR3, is KAGVTQTPRYLIKTRGQQVTLSCSPISGHRSVSWYQQTPGQGLQFLFEYFSETQRNKGNFPGRFSGRQFSNSRSEMNVSTLELGDSALYLCASNRASGSAWNEQFFGPGTRLTVL.

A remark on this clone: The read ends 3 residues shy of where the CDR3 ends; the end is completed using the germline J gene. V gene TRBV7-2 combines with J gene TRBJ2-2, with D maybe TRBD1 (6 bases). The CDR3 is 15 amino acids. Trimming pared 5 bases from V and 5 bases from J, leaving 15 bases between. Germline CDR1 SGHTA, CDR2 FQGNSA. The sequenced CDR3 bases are TGTGCCAGCAGCCAGCGAGGGGGTCGGACCGGGGAG. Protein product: CASSQRGGRTGE. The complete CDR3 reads CASSQRGGRTGELFF.

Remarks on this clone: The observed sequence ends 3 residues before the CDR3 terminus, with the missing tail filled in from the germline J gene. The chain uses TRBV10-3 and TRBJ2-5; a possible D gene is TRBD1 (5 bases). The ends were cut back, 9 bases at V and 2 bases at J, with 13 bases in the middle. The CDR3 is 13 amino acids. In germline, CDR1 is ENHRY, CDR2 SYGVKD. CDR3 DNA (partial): TGTGCCATAAAAGGGGTACCGCAAGAGACC. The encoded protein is CAIKGVPQET. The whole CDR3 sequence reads CAIKGVPQETQYF.

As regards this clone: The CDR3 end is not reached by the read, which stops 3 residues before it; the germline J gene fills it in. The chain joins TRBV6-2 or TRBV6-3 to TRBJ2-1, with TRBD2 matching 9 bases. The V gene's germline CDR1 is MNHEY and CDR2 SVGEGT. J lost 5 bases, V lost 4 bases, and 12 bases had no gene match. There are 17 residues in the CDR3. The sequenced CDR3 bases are TGTGCCAGCAGTTCGGATATGCGGGAGGGCCGTGACAATGAG. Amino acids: CASSSDMREGRDNE. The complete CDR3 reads CASSSDMREGRDNEQFF.

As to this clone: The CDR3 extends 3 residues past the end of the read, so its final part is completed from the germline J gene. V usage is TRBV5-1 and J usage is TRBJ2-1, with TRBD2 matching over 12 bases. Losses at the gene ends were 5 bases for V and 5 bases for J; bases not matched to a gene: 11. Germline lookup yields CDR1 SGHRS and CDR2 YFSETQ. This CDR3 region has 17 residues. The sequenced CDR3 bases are TGCGCCAGCAGAAGGGCTAGCGGGAGGGCTGTCGACAATGAG. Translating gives CASRRASGRAVDNE. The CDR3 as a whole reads CASRRASGRAVDNEQFF.

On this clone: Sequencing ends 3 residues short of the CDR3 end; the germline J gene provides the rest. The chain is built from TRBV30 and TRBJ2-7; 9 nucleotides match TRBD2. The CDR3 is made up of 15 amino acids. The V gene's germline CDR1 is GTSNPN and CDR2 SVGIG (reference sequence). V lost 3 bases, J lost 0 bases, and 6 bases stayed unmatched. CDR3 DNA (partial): TGTGCCTGGAGATTTAGCGGGAGTTCCTCCTACGAG. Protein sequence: CAWRFSGSSSYE. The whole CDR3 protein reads CAWRFSGSSSYEQYF.

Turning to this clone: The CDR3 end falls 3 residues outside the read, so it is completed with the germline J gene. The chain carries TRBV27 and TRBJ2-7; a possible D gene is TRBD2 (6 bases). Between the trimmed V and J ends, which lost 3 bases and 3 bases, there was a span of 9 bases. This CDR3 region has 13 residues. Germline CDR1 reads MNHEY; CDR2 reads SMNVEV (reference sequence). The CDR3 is CASSFGRDYEQYF. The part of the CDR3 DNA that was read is TGTGCCAGCAGTTTTGGGCGGGACTACGAG.

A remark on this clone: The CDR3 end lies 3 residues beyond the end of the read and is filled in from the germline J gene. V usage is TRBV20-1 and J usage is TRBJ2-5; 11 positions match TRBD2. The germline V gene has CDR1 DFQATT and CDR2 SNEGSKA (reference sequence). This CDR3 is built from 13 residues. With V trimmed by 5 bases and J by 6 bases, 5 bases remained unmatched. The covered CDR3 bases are TGCAGTGCTCCAACTAGCGGGAGAAAGACC. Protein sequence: CSAPTSGRKT. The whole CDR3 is CSAPTSGRKTQYF.